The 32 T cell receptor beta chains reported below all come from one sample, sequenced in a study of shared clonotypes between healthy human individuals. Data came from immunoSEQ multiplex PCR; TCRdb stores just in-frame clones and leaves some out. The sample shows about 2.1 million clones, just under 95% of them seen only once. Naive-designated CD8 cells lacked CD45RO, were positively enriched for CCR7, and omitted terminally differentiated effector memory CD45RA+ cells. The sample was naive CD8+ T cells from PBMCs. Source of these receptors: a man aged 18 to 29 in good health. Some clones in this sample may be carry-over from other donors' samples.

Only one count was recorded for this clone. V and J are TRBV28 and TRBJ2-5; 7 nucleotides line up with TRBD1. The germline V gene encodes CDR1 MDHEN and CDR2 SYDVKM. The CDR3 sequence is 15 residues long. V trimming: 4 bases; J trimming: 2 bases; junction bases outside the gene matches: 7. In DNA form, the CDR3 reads TGTGCCAGCAGTTCTCTGACAGGGTGGCAAGAGACCCAGTACTTC. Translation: CASSSLTGWQETQYF. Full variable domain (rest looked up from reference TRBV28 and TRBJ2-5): DVKVTQSSRYLVKRTGEKVFLECVQDMDHENMFWYRQDPGLGLRLIYFSYDVKMKEKGDIPEGYSVSREKKERFSLILESASTNQTSMYLCASSSLTGWQETQYFGPGTRLLVL.

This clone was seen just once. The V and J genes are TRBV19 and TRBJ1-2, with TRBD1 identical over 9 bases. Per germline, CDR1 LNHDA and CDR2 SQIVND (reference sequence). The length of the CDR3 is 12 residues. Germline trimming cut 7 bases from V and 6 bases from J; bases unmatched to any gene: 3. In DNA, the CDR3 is TGTGCCAGTATTGGACAGGGGAATGGCTACACCTTC. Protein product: CASIGQGNGYTF.

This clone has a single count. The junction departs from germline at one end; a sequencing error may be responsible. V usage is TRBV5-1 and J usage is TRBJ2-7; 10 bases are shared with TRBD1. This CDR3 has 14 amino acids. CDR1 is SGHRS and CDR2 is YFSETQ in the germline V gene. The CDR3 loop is CASRLGQGFYEQYF. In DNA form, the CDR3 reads TGCGCCAGCAGGTTGGGACAGGGGTTCTACGAGCAGTACTTC.

CDR3 nucleotides: TGTGCCAGCAGCTTTCTAGGACAGGGGTACGAGCAGTACTTC. Protein: CASSFLGQGYEQYF. The chain employs TRBV5-6 and TRBJ2-7; 9 nucleotides line up with TRBD1. Germline V gene sequence: CDR1 SGHDT, CDR2 YYEEEE. The CDR3 contains 14 residues. J gave up 4 bases and V 2 bases, and 4 bases lay outside the gene matches.

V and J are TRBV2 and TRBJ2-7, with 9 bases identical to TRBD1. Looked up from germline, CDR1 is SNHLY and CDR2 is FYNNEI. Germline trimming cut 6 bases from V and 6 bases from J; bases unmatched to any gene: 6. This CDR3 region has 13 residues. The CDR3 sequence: CASRGQGRGEQYF. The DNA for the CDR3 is TGTGCCAGCAGGGGACAGGGTCGCGGCGAGCAGTACTTC.

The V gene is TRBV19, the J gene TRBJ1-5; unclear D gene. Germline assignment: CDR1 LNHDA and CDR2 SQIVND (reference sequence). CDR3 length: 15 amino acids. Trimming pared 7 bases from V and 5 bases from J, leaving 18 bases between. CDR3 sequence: CASTDGGSVDQPQHF. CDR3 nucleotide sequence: TGTGCCAGTACCGATGGCGGGAGCGTGGATCAGCCCCAGCATTTT.

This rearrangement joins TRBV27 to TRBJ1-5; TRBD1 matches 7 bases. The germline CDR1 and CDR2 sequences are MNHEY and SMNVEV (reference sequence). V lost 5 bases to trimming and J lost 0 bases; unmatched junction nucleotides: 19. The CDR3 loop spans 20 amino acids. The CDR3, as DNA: TGTGCCAGCAGTCCCCTACAGGGGATTCATAAGCTTTATAGCAATCAGCCCCAGCATTTT. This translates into CASSPLQGIHKLYSNQPQHF.

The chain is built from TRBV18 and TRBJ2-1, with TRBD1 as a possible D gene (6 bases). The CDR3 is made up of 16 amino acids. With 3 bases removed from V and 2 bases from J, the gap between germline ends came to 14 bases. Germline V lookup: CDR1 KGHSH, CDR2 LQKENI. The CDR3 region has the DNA TGTGCCAGCTCACCGGGGTGGGACACCCCCTACAATGAGCAGTTCTTC. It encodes CASSPGWDTPYNEQFF.

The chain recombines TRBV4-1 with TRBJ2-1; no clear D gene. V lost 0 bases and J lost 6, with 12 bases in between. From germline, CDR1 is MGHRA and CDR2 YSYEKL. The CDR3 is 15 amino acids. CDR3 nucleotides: TGCGCCAGCAGCCAAGATTTAATCGCAGCCAATGAGCAGTTCTTC. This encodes CASSQDLIAANEQFF.

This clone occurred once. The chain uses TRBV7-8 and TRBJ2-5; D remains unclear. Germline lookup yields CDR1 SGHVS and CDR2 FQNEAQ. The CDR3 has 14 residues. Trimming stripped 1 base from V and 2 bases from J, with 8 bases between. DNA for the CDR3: TGTGCCAGCAGCTTAGTGGCTCGACAAGAGACCCAGTACTTC. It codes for CASSLVARQETQYF.

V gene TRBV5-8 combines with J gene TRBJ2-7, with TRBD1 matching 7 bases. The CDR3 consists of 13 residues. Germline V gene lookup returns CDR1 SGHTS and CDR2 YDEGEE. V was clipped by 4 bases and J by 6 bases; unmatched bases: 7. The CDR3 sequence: CASSPGTALEQYF. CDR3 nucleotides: TGTGCCAGCAGCCCGGGGACAGCCCTCGAGCAGTACTTC.

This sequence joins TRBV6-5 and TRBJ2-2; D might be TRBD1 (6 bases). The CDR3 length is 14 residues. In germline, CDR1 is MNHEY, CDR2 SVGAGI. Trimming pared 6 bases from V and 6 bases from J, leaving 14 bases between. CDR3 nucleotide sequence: TGTGCCAGCAGGCCACAGGGTAAAGCCGGGGAGCTGTTTTTT. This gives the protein CASRPQGKAGELFF.

The CDR3: CASSLESRLAADTQYF. DNA of the CDR3: TGTGCCAGCAGCTTAGAGTCGCGGCTAGCGGCGGATACGCAGTATTTT. The chain is built from TRBV7-2 and TRBJ2-3, with 7 bases matching TRBD2. V lost 1 base, J lost 6 bases, and 10 bases stayed unmatched. Looked up from germline, CDR1 is SGHTA and CDR2 is FQGNSA. This CDR3 region has 16 residues.

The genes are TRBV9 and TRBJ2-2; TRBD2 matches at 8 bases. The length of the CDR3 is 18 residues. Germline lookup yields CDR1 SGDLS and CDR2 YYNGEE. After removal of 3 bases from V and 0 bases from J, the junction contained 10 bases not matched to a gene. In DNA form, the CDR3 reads TGTGCCAGCAGCGCGCCTTTGACTAGCGCCTCGAACACCGGGGAGCTGTTTTTT. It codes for CASSAPLTSASNTGELFF.

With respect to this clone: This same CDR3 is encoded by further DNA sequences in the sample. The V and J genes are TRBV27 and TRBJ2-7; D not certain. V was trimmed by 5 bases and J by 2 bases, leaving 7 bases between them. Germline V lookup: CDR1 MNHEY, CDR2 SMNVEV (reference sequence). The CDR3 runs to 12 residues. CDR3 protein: CASSPSTYEQYF. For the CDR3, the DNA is TGTGCCAGCAGTCCCAGTACCTACGAGCAGTACTTC.

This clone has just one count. The CDR3 DNA is TGTGCCAGCAGCTTATCGGGTTTGGGCACCTATCTCACAGATACGCAGTATTTT. As protein: CASSLSGLGTYLTDTQYF. The chain links TRBV7-9 to TRBJ2-3; no reliable D call. Germline V gene data show CDR1 as SEHNR and CDR2 as FQNEAQ (reference sequence). V dropped 2 bases and J dropped 2 bases, with 20 bases sitting between them. This CDR3 is 18 amino acids long. The full variable domain, with the rest looked up from reference TRBV7-9 and TRBJ2-3, is DTGVSQNPRHKITKRGQNVTFRCDPISEHNRLYWYRQTLGQGPEFLTYFQNEAQLEKSRLLSDRFSAERPKGSFSTLEIQRTEQGDSAMYLCASSLSGLGTYLTDTQYFGPGTRLTVL.

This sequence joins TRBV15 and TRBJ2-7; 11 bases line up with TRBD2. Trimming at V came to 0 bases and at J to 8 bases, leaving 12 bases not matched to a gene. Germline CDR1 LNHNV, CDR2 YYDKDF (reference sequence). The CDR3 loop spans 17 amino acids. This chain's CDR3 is CATSRDLAGGPSLKQYF. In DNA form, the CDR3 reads TGTGCCACCAGCAGAGATCTAGCGGGAGGCCCAAGTTTAAAGCAGTACTTC.

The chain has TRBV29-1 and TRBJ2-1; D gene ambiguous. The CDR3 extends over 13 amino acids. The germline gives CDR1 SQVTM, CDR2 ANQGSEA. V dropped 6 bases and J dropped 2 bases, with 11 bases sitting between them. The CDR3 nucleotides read TGCAGCGTCCTAGTCGCTACCTACAATGAGCAGTTCTTC. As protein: CSVLVATYNEQFF.

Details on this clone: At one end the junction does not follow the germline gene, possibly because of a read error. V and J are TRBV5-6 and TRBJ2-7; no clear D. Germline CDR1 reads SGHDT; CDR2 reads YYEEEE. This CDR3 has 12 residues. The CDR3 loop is CASSFSRTELYF. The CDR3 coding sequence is TGTGCCAGCAGCTTTTCCAGGACCGAGCTGTACTTC.

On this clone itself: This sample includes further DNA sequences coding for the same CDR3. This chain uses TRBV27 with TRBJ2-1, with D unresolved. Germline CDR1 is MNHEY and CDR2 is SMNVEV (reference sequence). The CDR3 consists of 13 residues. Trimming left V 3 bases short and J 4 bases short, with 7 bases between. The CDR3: CASSFGQYNEQFF. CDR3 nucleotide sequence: TGTGCCAGCAGTTTCGGCCAGTACAATGAGCAGTTCTTC.

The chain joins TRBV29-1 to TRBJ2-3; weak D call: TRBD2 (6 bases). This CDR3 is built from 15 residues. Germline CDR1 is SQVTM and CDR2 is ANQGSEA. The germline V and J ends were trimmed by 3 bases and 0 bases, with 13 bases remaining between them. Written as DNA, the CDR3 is TGCAGCGTTGAGCCTAGCGCGTCTAGCACAGATACGCAGTATTTT. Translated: CSVEPSASSTDTQYF.

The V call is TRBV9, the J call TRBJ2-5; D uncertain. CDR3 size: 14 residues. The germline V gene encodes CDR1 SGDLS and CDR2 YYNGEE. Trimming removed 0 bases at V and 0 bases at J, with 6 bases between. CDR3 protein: CASSVGRYQETQYF. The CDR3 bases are TGTGCCAGCAGCGTAGGACGGTACCAAGAGACCCAGTACTTC. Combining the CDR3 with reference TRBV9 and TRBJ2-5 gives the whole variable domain DSGVTQTPKHLITATGQRVTLRCSPRSGDLSVYWYQQSLDQGLQFLIQYYNGEERAKGNILERFSAQQFPDLHSELNLSSLELGDSALYFCASSVGRYQETQYFGPGTRLLVL.

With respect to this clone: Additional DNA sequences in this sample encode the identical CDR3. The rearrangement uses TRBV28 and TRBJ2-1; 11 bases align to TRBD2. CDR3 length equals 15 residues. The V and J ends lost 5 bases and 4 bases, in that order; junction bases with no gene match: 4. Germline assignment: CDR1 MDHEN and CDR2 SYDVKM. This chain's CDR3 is CASSPRLAGYNEQFF. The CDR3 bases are TGTGCCAGCAGTCCAAGACTAGCGGGATACAATGAGCAGTTCTTC. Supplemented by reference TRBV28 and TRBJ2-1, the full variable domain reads DVKVTQSSRYLVKRTGEKVFLECVQDMDHENMFWYRQDPGLGLRLIYFSYDVKMKEKGDIPEGYSVSREKKERFSLILESASTNQTSMYLCASSPRLAGYNEQFFGPGTRLTVL.

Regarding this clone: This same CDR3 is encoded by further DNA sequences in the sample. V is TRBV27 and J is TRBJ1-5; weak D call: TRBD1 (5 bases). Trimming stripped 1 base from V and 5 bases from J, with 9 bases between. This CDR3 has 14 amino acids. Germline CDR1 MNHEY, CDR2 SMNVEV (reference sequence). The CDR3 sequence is CASSLWRGDQPQHF. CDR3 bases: TGTGCCAGCAGTTTATGGCGGGGCGATCAGCCCCAGCATTTT.

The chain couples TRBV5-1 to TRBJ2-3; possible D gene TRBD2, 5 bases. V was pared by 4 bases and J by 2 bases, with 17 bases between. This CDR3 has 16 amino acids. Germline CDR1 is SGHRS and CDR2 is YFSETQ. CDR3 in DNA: TGCGCCAGCAGCCCCCTTTCGGCTAGCACCACAGATACGCAGTATTTT. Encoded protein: CASSPLSASTTDTQYF.

CDR3 loop: CASSYRIEAFF. The CDR3 DNA reads TGTGCCAGCAGCTACAGAATTGAAGCTTTCTTT. The V call is TRBV12-1, the J call TRBJ1-1; the D call in the table, TRBD1, was not verified against the DNA. TRBV12-1 has pseudogene status. The CDR3 extends over 11 amino acids.

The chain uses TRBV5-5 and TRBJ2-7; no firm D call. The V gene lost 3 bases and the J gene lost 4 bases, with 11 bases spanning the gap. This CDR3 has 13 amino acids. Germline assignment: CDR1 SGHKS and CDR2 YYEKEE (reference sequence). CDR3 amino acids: CASSYHLGYEQYF. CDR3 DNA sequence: TGTGCCAGCAGCTACCATTTGGGGTACGAGCAGTACTTC.

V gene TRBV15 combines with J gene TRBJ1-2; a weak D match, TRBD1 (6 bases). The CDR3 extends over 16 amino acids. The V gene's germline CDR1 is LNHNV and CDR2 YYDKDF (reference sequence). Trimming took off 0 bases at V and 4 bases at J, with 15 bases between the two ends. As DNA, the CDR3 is TGTGCCACCAGCAGAGATCGGGACAACAGCCCCTATGGCTACACCTTC. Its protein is CATSRDRDNSPYGYTF.

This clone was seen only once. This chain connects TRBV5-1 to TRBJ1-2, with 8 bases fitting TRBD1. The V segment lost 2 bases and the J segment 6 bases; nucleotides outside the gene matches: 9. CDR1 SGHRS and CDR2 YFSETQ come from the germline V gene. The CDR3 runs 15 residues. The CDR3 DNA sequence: TGCGCCAGCAGCTTTGGACAGGGAGGAACGGATGGCTACACCTTC. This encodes CASSFGQGGTDGYTF.

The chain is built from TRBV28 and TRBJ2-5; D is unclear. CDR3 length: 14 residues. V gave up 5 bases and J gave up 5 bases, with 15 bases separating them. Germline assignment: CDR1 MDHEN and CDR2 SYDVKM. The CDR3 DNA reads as TGTGCCAGCAGTCCCCTTAGCAGGACGGAGACCCAGTACTTC. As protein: CASSPLSRTETQYF.

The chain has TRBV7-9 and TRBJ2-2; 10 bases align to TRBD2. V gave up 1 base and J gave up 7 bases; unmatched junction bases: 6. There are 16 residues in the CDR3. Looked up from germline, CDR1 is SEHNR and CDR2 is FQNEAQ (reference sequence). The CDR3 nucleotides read TGTGCCAGCAGCTTAGAGGCTAGCGGGAGAGACGGGGAGCTGTTTTTT. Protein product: CASSLEASGRDGELFF.

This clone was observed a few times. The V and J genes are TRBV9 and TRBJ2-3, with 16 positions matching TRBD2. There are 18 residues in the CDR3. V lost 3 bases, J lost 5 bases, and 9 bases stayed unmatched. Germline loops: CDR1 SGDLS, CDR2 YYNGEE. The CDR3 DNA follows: TGTGCCAGCAGCGCCTCCGGGACTAGCGGGAGGGCCGGAGATACGCAGTATTTT. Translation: CASSASGTSGRAGDTQYF.